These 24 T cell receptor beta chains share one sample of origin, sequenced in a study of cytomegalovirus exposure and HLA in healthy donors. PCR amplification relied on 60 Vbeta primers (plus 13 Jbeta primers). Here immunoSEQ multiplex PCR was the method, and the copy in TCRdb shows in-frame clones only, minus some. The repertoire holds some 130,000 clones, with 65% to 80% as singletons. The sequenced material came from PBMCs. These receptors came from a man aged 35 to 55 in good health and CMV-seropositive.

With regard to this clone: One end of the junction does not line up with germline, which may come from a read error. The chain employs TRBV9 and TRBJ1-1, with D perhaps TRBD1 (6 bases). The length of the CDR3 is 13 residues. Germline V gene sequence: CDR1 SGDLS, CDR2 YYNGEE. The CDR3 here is CAGRGAGRTEAFF. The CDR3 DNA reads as TGTGCCGGCAGGGGTGCGGGTCGGACTGAAGCTTTCTTT.

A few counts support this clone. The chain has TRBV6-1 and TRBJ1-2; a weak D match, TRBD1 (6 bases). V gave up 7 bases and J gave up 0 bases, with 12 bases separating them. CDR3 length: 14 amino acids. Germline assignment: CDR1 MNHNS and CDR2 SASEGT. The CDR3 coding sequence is TGTGCCAGCACCGAGGGGGGGACTAACTATGGCTACACCTTC. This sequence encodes CASTEGGTNYGYTF.

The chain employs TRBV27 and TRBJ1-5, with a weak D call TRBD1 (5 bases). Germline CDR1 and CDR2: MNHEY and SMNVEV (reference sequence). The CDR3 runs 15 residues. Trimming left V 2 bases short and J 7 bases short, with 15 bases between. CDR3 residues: CASSLTPGGWQPQHF. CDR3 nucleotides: TGTGCCAGCAGTTTAACCCCGGGGGGGTGGCAGCCCCAGCATTTT.

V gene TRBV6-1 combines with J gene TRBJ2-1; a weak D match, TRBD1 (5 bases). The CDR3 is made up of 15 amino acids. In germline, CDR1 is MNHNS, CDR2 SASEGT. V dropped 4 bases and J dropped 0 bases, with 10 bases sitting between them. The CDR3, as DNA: TGTGCCAGCAGTGGACAGATTAGCTCCTACAATGAGCAGTTCTTC. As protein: CASSGQISSYNEQFF.

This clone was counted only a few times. CDR3: CASSTWDRGVEQYF. Written as DNA, the CDR3 is TGTGCCAGCAGTACCTGGGACAGGGGGGTCGAGCAGTACTTC. This chain links TRBV6-6 with TRBJ2-7; 11 nucleotides agree with TRBD1. CDR1 is MNHNY and CDR2 is SVGAGI in the germline V gene (reference sequence). V was pared by 5 bases and J by 6 bases, with 6 bases of the junction left unmatched. This CDR3 comprises 14 residues.

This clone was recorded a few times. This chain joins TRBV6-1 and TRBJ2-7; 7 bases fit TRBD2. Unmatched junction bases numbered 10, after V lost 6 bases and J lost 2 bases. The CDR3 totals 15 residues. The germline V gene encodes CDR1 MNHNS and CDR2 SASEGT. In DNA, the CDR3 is TGTGCCAGCAGCATTGCGGGAGCAGGACCCTACGAGCAGTACTTC. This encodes CASSIAGAGPYEQYF.

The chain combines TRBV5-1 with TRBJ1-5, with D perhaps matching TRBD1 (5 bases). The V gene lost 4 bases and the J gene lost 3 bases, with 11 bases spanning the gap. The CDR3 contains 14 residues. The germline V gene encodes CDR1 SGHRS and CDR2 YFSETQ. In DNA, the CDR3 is TGCGCCAGCAGCACTACAGGTCCCAATCAGCCCCAGCATTTT. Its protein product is CASSTTGPNQPQHF.

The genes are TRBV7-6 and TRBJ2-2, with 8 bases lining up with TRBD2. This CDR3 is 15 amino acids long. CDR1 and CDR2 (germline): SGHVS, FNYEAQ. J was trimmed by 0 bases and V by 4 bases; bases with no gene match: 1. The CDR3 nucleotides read TGTGCCAGCAGCTCTAGCGGGTCGAACACCGGGGAGCTGTTTTTT. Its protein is CASSSSGSNTGELFF.

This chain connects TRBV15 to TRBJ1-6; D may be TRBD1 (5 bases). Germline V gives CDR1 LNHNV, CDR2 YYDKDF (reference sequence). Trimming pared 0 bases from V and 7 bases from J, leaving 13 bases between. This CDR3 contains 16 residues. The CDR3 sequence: CATSRDRGHPNSPLHF. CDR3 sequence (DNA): TGTGCCACCAGCAGAGATAGAGGACACCCAAATTCACCCCTCCACTTT.

The CDR3 DNA sequence: TGTGCCAGCAGCTTGGGAATTGGAGGGGAATTGCACGAGCAGTACTTC. As protein: CASSLGIGGELHEQYF. The chain employs TRBV5-6 and TRBJ2-7, with D perhaps matching TRBD2 (6 bases). The germline V and J ends were trimmed by 0 bases and 5 bases, with 18 bases remaining between them. The CDR3 length is 16 residues. Per germline, CDR1 SGHDT and CDR2 YYEEEE.

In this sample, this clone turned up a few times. The DNA of the CDR3 is TGTGCCAGCAGCCCACTTCCTCAAGGGGGCATCTTGGGAGAGCAGTACTTC. Protein: CASSPLPQGGILGEQYF. The chain has TRBV9 and TRBJ2-7; 7 bases are shared with TRBD1. In germline, CDR1 is SGDLS, CDR2 YYNGEE. The CDR3 length is 17 residues. V dropped 4 bases and J dropped 7; count of bases not matched to a gene: 20.

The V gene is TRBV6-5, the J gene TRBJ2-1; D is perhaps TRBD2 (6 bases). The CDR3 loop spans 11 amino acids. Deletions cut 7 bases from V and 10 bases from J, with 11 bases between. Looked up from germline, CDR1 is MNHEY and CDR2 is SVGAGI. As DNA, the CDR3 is TGTGCCAGCACCTCTCGGGGGGAGCAGTTCTTC. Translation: CASTSRGEQFF.

The CDR3 DNA is TGTGCCAGTGATCCAGGGGGCGGTCTGCACGAGCAGTACTTC. Translation gives CASDPGGGLHEQYF. The V and J genes are TRBV19 and TRBJ2-7, with 8 bases fitting TRBD1. CDR3 length: 14 residues. The junction had 11 bases not matched to a gene; V was cut back by 8 bases and J by 5 bases. Germline loops: CDR1 LNHDA, CDR2 SQIVND (reference sequence).

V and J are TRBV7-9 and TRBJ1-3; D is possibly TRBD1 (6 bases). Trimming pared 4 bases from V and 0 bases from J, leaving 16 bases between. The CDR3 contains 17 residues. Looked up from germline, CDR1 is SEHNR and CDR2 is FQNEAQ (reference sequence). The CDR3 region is CASSSQGGPISGNTIYF. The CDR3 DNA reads TGTGCCAGCAGCTCTCAAGGGGGACCTATCTCTGGAAACACCATATATTTT.

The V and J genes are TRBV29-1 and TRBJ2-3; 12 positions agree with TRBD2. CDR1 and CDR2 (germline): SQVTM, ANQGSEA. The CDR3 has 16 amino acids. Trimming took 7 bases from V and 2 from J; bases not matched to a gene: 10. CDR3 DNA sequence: TGCAGCGGAACCGAGACTAGCGGGAGAGACACAGATACGCAGTATTTT. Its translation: CSGTETSGRDTDTQYF.

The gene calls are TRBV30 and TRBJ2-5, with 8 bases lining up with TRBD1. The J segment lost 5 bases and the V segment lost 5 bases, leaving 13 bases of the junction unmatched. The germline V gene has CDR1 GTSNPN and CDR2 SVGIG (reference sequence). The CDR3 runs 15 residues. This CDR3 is CAWGLMDRDDETQYF. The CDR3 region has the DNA TGTGCCTGGGGCTTGATGGACAGGGATGATGAGACCCAGTACTTC.

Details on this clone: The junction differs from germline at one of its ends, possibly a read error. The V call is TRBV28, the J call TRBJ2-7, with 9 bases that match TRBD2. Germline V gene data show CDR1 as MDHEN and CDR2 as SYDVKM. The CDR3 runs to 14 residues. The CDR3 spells CASSLGTSSCEQYF. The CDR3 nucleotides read TGTGCCAGCAGTTTAGGGACTAGCTCCTGCGAGCAGTACTTC.

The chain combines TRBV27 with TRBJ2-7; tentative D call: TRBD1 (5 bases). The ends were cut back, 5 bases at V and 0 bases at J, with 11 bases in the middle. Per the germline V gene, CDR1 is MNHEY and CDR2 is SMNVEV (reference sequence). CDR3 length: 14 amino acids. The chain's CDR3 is CASSPRQSSYEQYF. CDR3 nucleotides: TGTGCCAGCAGTCCCCGACAGAGCTCCTACGAGCAGTACTTC.

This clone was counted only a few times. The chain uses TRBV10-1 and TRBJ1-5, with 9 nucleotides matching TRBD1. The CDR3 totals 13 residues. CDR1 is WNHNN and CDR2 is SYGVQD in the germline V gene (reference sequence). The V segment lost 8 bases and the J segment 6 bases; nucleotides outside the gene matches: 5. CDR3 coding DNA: TGCGCCAGCGGGACAGGGATCGGTCAGCCCCAGCATTTT. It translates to CASGTGIGQPQHF.

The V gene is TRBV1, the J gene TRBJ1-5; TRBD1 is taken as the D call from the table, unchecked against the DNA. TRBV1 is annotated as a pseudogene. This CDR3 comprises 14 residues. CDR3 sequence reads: CTSSRAGENQPQHF. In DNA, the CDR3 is TGCACCAGCAGCAGGGCAGGGGAAAACCAGCCCCAGCATTTT.

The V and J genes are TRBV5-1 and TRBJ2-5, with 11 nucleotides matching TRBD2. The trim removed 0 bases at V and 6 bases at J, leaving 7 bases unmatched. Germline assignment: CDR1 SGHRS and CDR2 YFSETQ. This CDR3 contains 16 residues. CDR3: CASSLEGTSGLKTQYF. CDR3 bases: TGCGCCAGCAGCTTGGAAGGGACTAGCGGTCTGAAGACCCAGTACTTC.

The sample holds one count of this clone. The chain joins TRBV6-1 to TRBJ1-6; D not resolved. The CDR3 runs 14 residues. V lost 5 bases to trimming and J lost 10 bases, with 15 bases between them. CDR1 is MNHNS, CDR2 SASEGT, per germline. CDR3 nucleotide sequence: TGTGCCAGCAGTTCCCCGTGGGGAGGCTCACCCCTCCACTTT. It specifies CASSSPWGGSPLHF.

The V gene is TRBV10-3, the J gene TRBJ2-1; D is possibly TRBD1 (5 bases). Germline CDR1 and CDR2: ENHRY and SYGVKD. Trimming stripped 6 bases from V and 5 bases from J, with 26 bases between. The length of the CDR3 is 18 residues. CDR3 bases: TGTGCCATCAGGGAGACAAAGGGGCGCGGCTATTTCAACAATGAGCAGTTCTTC. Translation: CAIRETKGRGYFNNEQFF.

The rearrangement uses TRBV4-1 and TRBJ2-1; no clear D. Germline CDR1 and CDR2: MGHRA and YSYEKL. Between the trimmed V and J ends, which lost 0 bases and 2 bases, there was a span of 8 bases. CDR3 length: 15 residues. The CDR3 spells CASSQDEETYNEQFF. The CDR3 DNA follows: TGCGCCAGCAGCCAAGATGAGGAGACCTACAATGAGCAGTTCTTC.